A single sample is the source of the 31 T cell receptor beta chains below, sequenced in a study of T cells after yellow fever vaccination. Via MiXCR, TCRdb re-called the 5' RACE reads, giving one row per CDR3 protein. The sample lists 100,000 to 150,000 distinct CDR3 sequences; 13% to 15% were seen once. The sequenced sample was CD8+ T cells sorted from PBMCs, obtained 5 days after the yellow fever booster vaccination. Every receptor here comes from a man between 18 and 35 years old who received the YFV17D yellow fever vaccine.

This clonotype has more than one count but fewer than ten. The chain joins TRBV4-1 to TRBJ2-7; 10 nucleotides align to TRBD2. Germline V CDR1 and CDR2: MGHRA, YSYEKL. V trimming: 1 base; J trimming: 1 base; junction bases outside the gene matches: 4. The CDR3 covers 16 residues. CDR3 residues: CASSQGRTSGSYEQYV. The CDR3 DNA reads TGCGCCAGCAGCCAAGGTCGGACTAGCGGTTCCTACGAGCAGTACGTC.

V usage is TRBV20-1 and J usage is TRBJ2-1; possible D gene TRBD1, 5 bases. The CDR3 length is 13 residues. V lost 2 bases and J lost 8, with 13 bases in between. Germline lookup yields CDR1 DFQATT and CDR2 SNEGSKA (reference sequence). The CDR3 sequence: CSARKQGRDEQFF. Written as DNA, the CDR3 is TGCAGTGCTAGAAAGCAGGGCCGGGATGAGCAGTTCTTC.

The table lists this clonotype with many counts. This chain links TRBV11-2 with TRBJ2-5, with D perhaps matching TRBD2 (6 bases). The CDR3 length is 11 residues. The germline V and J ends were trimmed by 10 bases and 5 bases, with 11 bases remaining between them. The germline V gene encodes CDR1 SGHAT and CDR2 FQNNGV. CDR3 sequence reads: CAIRRGETQYF. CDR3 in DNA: TGTGCCATCCGGAGGGGCGAGACCCAGTACTTC.

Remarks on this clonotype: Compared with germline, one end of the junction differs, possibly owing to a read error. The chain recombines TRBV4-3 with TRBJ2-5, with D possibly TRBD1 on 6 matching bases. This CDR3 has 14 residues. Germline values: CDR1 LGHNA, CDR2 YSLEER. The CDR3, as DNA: TGCGCCAGCAGCCAAAGAAAGGGACAAGAGACCCAGCACTTC. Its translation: CASSQRKGQETQHF.

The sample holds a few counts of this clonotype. In DNA form, the CDR3 reads TGTGCCAGCAGTGGGACCTCCGACACAGATACGCAGTATTTT. This codes for CASSGTSDTDTQYF. The gene calls are TRBV7-9 and TRBJ2-3; D is possibly TRBD1 or TRBD2 (5 bases each). Trimming removed 6 bases at V and 2 bases at J, with 12 bases between. CDR1 and CDR2 (germline): SEHNR, FQNEAQ (reference sequence). CDR3 length equals 14 residues.

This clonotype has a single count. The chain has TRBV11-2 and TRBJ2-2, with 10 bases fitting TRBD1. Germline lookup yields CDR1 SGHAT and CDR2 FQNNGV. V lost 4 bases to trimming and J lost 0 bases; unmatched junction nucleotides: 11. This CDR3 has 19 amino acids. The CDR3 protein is CASSYPRDRGIPNTGELFF. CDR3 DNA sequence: TGTGCCAGCAGCTACCCCCGGGACAGGGGTATTCCGAACACCGGGGAGCTGTTTTTT. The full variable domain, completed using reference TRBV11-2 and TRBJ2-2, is EAGVAQSPRYKIIEKRQSVAFWCNPISGHATLYWYQQILGQGPKLLIQFQNNGVVDDSQLPKDRFSAERLKGVDSTLKIQPAKLEDSAVYLCASSYPRDRGIPNTGELFFGEGSRLTVL.

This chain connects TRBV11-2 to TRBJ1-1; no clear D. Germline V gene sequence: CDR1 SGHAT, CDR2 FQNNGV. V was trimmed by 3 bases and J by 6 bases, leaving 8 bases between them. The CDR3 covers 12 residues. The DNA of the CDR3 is TGTGCCAGCAGCTTTCGGGGTGCTGAAGCTTTCTTT. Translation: CASSFRGAEAFF.

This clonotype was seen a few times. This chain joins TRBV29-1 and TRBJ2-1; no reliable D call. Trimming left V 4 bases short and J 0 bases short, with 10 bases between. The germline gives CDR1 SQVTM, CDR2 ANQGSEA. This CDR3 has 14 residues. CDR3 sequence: CSVGVASSYNEQFF. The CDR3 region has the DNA TGCAGCGTTGGAGTGGCGAGCTCCTACAATGAGCAGTTCTTC.

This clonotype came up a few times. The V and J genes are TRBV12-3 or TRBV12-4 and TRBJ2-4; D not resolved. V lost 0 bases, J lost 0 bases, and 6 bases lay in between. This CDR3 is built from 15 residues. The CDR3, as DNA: TGTGCCAGCAGTTTAGCCGAAGAAGCCAAAAACATTCAGTACTTC. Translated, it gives CASSLAEEAKNIQYF.

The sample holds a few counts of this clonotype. This chain's CDR3 is CASSRTAYSNQPQHF. The DNA for the CDR3 is TGTGCCAGCAGTAGGACAGCGTATAGCAATCAGCCCCAGCATTTT. The chain has TRBV6-5 and TRBJ1-5, with D possibly TRBD1 on 6 matching bases. Looked up from germline, CDR1 is MNHEY and CDR2 is SVGAGI. The CDR3 has 15 residues. Trimming pared 5 bases from V and 0 bases from J, leaving 11 bases between.

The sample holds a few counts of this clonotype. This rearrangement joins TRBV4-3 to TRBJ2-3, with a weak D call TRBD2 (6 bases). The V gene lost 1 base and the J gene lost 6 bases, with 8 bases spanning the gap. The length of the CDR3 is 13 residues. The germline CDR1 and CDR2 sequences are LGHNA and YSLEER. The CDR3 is CASSQGAGDTQYF. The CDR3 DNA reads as TGCGCCAGCAGCCAAGGGGCGGGGGATACGCAGTATTTT.

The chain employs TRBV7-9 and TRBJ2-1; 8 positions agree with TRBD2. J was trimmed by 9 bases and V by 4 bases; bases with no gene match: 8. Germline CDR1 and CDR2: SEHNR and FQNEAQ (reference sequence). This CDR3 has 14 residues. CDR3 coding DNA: TGTGCCAGCAGCTCAAACTCCGGACTAGCTGAGCAGTTCTTC. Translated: CASSSNSGLAEQFF.

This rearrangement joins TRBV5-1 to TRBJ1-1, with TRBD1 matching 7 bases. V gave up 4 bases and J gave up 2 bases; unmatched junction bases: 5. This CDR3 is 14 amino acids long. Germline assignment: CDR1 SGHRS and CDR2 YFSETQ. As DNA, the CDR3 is TGCGCCAGCAGCCATGGACAGGCTAACACTGAAGCTTTCTTT. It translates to CASSHGQANTEAFF.

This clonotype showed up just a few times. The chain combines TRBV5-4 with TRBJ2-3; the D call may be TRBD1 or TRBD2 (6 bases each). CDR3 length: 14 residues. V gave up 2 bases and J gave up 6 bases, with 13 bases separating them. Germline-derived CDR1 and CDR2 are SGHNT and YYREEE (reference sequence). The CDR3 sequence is CASSFGGPFDTQYF. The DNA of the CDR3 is TGTGCCAGCAGCTTCGGGGGCCCCTTCGATACGCAGTATTTT.

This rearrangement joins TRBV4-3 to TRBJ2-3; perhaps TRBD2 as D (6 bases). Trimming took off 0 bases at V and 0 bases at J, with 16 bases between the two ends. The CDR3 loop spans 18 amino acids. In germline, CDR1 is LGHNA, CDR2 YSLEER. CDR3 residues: CASSQDKGSGFSTDTQYF. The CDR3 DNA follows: TGCGCCAGCAGCCAAGATAAGGGGAGCGGGTTCAGCACAGATACGCAGTATTTT.

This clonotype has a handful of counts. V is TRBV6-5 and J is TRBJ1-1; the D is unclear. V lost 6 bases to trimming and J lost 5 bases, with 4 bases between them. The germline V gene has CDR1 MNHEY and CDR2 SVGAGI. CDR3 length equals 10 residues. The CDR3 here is CASRGTEAFF. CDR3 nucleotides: TGTGCCAGCAGGGGGACTGAAGCTTTCTTT.

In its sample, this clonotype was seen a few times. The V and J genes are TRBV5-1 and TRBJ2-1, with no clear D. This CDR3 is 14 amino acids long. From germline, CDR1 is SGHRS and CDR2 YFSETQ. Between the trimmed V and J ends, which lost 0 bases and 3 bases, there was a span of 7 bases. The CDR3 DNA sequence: TGCGCCAGCAGCTTGGCAGGAAACTACAATGAGCAGTTCTTC. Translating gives CASSLAGNYNEQFF.

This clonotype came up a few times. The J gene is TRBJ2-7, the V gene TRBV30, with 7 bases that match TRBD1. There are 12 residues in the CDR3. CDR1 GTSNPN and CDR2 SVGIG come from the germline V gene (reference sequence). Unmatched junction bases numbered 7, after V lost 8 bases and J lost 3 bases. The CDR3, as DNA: TGTGCCAGCGCGTGGGACAGCTACGAGCAGTACTTC. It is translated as CASAWDSYEQYF.

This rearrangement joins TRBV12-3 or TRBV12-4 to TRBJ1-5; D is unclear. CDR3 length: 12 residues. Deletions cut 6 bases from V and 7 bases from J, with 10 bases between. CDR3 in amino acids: CASSPRVQPQHF. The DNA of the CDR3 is TGTGCCAGCAGCCCGAGGGTACAGCCCCAGCATTTT.

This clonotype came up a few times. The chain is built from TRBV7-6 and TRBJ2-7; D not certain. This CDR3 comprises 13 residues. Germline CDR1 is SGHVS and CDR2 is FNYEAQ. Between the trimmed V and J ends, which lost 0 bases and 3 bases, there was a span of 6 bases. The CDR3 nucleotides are TGTGCCAGCAGCTTAGCCACGGGCTACGAGCAGTACTTC. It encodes CASSLATGYEQYF. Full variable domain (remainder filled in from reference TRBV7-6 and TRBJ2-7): GAGVSQSPRYKVTKRGQDVALRCDPISGHVSLYWYRQALGQGPEFLTYFNYEAQQDKSGLPNDRFSAERPEGSISTLTIQRTEQRDSAMYRCASSLATGYEQYFGPGTRLTVT.

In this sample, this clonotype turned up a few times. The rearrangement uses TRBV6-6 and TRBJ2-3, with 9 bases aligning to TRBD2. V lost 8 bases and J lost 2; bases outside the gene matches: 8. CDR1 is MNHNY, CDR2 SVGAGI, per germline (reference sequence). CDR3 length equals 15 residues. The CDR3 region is CASGVAGEFTDTQYF. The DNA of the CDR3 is TGTGCCAGCGGGGTAGCGGGGGAGTTCACAGATACGCAGTATTTT.

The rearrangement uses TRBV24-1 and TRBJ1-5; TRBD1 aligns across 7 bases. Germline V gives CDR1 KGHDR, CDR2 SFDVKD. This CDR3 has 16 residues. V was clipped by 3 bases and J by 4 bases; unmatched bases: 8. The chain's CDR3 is CATSDRPGQKNQPQHF. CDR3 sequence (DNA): TGTGCCACCAGTGATCGACCGGGACAGAAAAATCAGCCCCAGCATTTT.

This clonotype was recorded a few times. CDR3 coding DNA: TGTGCCAGCAGCTGGACTAGCTCCTCCGGGGAGCTGTTTTTT. Its translation is CASSWTSSSGELFF. The rearrangement uses TRBV7-8 and TRBJ2-2, with TRBD2 matching over 8 bases. The length of the CDR3 is 14 residues. The germline V gene encodes CDR1 SGHVS and CDR2 FQNEAQ. Unmatched junction bases numbered 4, after V lost 4 bases and J lost 6 bases. Full variable domain (missing parts from reference TRBV7-8 and TRBJ2-2): GAGVSQSPRYKVAKRGQDVALRCDPISGHVSLFWYQQALGQGPEFLTYFQNEAQLDKSGLPSDRFFAERPEGSVSTLKIQRTQQEDSAVYLCASSWTSSSGELFFGEGSRLTVL.

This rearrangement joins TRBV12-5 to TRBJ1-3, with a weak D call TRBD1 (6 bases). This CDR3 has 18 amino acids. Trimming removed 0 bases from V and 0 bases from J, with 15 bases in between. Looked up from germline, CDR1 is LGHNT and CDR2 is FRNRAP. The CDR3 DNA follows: TGTGCTAGTGGTTTGGTACTGACAGGCCCTCACTCTGGAAACACCATATATTTT. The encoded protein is CASGLVLTGPHSGNTIYF.

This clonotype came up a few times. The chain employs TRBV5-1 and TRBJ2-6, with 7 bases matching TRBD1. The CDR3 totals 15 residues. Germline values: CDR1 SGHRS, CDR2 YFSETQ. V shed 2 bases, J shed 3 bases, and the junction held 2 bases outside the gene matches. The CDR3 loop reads CASSFNRGGANVLTF. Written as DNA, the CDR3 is TGCGCCAGCAGCTTCAACAGGGGTGGGGCCAACGTCCTGACTTTC.

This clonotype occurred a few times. The CDR3 DNA reads as TGCAGCGCCTTATCGGGGGCGGGAAACATTCAGTACTTC. As protein: CSALSGAGNIQYF. This chain connects TRBV29-1 to TRBJ2-4, with D possibly being TRBD1 or TRBD2 (6 bases each). The CDR3 is 13 amino acids. Per germline, CDR1 SQVTM and CDR2 ANQGSEA. The germline V and J ends were trimmed by 7 bases and 6 bases, with 16 bases remaining between them.

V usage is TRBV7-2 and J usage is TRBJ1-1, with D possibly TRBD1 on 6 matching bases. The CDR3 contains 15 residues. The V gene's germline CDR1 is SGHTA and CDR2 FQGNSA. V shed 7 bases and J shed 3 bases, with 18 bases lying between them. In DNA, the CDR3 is TGTGCCAGCAACAGTCAGGGGTTAGTCGACACTGAAGCTTTCTTT. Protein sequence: CASNSQGLVDTEAFF.

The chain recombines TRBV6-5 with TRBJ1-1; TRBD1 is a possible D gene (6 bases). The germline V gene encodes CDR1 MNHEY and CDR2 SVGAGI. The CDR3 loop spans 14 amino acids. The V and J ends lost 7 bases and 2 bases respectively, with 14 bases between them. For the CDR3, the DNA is TGTGCCAGCATCCCTGGGGGGGCAAACACTGAAGCTTTCTTT. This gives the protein CASIPGGANTEAFF.

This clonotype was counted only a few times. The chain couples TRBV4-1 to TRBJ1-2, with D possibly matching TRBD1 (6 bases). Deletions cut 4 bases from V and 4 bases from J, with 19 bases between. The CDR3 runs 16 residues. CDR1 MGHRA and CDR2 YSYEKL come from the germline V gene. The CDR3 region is CASSRYLQGGVYGYTF. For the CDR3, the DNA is TGCGCCAGCAGCCGCTACCTTCAAGGGGGGGTCTATGGCTACACCTTC.

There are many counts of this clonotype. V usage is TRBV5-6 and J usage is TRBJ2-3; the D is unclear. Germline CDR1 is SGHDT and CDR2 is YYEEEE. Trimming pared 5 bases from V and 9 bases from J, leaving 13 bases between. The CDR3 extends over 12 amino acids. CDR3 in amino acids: CASSDRPETQYF. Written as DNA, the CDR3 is TGTGCCAGCAGTGACCGCCCCGAGACGCAGTATTTT.

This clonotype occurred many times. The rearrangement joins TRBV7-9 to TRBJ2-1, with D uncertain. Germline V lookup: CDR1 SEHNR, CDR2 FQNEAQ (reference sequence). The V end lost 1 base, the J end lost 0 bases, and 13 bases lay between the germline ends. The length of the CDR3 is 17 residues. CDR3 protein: CASSLEAAGSSYNEQFF. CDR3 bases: TGTGCCAGCAGCTTAGAGGCAGCCGGTAGCTCCTACAATGAGCAGTTCTTC.